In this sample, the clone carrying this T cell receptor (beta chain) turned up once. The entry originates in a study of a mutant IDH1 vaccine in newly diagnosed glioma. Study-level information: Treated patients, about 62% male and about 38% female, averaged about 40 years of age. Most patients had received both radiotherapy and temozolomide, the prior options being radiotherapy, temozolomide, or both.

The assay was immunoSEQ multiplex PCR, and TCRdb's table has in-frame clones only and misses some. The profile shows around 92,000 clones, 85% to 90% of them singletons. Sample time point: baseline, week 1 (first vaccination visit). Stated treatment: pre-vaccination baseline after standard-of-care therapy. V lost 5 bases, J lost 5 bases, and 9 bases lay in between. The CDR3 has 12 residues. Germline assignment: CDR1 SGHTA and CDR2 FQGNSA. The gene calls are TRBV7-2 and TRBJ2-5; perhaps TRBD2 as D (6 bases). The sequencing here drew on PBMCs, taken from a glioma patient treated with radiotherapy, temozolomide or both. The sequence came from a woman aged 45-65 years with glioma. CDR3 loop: CASSRGLETQYF. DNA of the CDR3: TGTGCCAGCAGCCGGGGACTGGAGACCCAGTACTTC.